The 14 T cell receptor beta chains below were found in one sample sequenced in a study of OX40 agonist ivuxolimab in advanced cancers. Libraries were prepared by immunoSEQ multiplex PCR; TCRdb keeps only in-frame clonotypes and omits some of them. The table records over 15,000 clones, about 80% of them present only once. The starting material was CD4+ or CD8+ T cells sorted from blood, obtained in a trial of the OX40 agonist ivuxolimab. These receptors came from an adult with an advanced solid tumor such as melanoma, head and neck, liver or kidney cancer.

The chain is built from TRBV6-5 and TRBJ2-2; 9 bases are shared with TRBD2. CDR3 size: 16 residues. Germline V gene sequence: CDR1 MNHEY, CDR2 SVGAGI. The junction had 9 bases not matched to a gene; V was cut back by 2 bases and J by 8 bases. CDR3 in amino acids: CASSYEGLAFRGELFF. The CDR3 nucleotides read TGTGCCAGCAGTTACGAGGGACTAGCCTTTAGGGGGGAGCTGTTTTTT.

V is TRBV6-5 and J is TRBJ1-3, with D unresolved. Germline values: CDR1 MNHEY, CDR2 SVGAGI. The length of the CDR3 is 12 residues. Between the trimmed V and J ends, which lost 9 bases and 4 bases, there was a span of 10 bases. The CDR3 nucleotides read TGTGCCAGTGAGGATGAAGGAAACACCATATATTTT. Residues: CASEDEGNTIYF.

The rearrangement uses TRBV5-6 and TRBJ1-1, with D possibly being TRBD1 (6 bases). With 0 bases removed from V and 1 base from J, the gap between germline ends came to 7 bases. The CDR3 is made up of 14 amino acids. Germline V lookup: CDR1 SGHDT, CDR2 YYEEEE. In DNA, the CDR3 is TGTGCCAGCAGCTTGGTGGGGGCGAACACTGAAGCTTTCTTT. Translation gives CASSLVGANTEAFF.

The rearrangement uses TRBV7-9 and TRBJ2-7, with unresolved D. Germline V gene lookup returns CDR1 SEHNR and CDR2 FQNEAQ (reference sequence). V was pared by 3 bases and J by 7 bases, with 16 bases between. The CDR3 spans 14 residues. CDR3 protein: CASSFRPSLEEQYF. DNA of the CDR3: TGTGCCAGCAGCTTCCGACCCTCCCTAGAGGAGCAGTACTTC.

The rearrangement links TRBV19 to TRBJ2-3; TRBD2 matches 9 bases. Trimming took 5 bases from V and 2 from J; bases not matched to a gene: 5. This CDR3 region has 15 residues. Per germline, CDR1 LNHDA and CDR2 SQIVND (reference sequence). The chain's CDR3 is CASSPRTSDTDTQYF. For the CDR3, the DNA is TGTGCCAGTAGTCCCCGGACTAGCGACACAGATACGCAGTATTTT.

This clone was counted only a few times. Germline and junction disagree at one end, which may indicate a read error. The chain has TRBV7-9 and TRBJ1-4; D is undetermined. From germline, CDR1 is SEHNR and CDR2 FQNEAQ (reference sequence). CDR3 length: 15 residues. The CDR3, as DNA: TGCGCCAGCAGCCAAGTCGAGGTAGAAGGCGAAAAACTGTTTTTT. This encodes CASSQVEVEGEKLFF.

This chain connects TRBV11-2 to TRBJ1-2; D is undetermined. The V end was cut by 6 bases, the J end by 0 bases, with 11 bases between. The CDR3 sequence is 14 residues long. CDR1 is SGHAT, CDR2 FQNNGV, per germline. Here the CDR3 DNA reads TGTGCCAGCAGGGAACCATTAGCTAACTATGGCTACACCTTC. Translating it yields CASREPLANYGYTF. Drawing the rest from reference TRBV11-2 and TRBJ1-2, the complete variable domain is EAGVAQSPRYKIIEKRQSVAFWCNPISGHATLYWYQQILGQGPKLLIQFQNNGVVDDSQLPKDRFSAERLKGVDSTLKIQPAKLEDSAVYLCASREPLANYGYTFGSGTRLTVV.

The chain's CDR3 is CASRGTGELFF. CDR3 nucleotide sequence: TGTGCCAGCCGGGGGACCGGGGAGCTGTTTTTT. J is TRBJ2-2 and V is TRBV27; maybe TRBD2 (6 bases). Germline V gives CDR1 MNHEY, CDR2 SMNVEV (reference sequence). V dropped 8 bases and J dropped 5 bases, with 6 bases sitting between them. This CDR3 has 11 residues.

The gene calls are TRBV2 and TRBJ2-7; possible D gene TRBD1, 5 bases. Looked up from germline, CDR1 is SNHLY and CDR2 is FYNNEI. Trimming took off 6 bases at V and 10 bases at J, with 22 bases between the two ends. The CDR3 loop spans 14 amino acids. The CDR3 region has the DNA TGTGCCAGCAGCCTAGACAGTATCGTTGAGAAACAGTACTTC. This sequence encodes CASSLDSIVEKQYF.

The chain combines TRBV10-3 with TRBJ2-2; D perhaps matches TRBD1 (5 bases). Trimming cost V 0 bases and J 3 bases, with 8 bases left between them. The CDR3 totals 15 residues. Germline V lookup: CDR1 ENHRY, CDR2 SYGVKD. This CDR3 reads CAISESQGYTGELFF. The CDR3 nucleotides are TGTGCCATCAGTGAGTCGCAGGGATACACCGGGGAGCTGTTTTTT.

This chain joins TRBV9 and TRBJ1-2; 9 bases are shared with TRBD1. The CDR3 consists of 14 residues. In germline, CDR1 is SGDLS, CDR2 YYNGEE. Trimming at V came to 5 bases and at J to 2 bases, leaving 4 bases not matched to a gene. CDR3 sequence (DNA): TGTGCCAGCAGAGACACAGGGGGCAACTATGGCTACACCTTC. Protein product: CASRDTGGNYGYTF. Looking up the rest from reference TRBV9 and TRBJ1-2 gives the full variable domain: DSGVTQTPKHLITATGQRVTLRCSPRSGDLSVYWYQQSLDQGLQFLIQYYNGEERAKGNILERFSAQQFPDLHSELNLSSLELGDSALYFCASRDTGGNYGYTFGSGTRLTVV.

This clone occurred a few times. The J gene is TRBJ1-4, the V gene TRBV5-4; TRBD1 matches 8 bases. Trimming removed 1 base from V and 7 bases from J; junction bases left unmatched: 3. The CDR3 totals 14 residues. Per the germline V gene, CDR1 is SGHNT and CDR2 is YYREEE (reference sequence). This chain's CDR3 is CASSLWTGSEKLFF. CDR3 sequence (DNA): TGTGCCAGCAGCTTGTGGACAGGGTCTGAAAAACTGTTTTTT.

This clone was recorded once. V usage is TRBV6-1 and J usage is TRBJ2-7, with D possibly TRBD1 on 5 matching bases. The germline gives CDR1 MNHNS, CDR2 SASEGT. V was clipped by 5 bases and J by 2 bases, with 13 bases between them. This CDR3 is built from 14 residues. CDR3 nucleotides: TGTGCCAGCAGTTTTCCTGACAGTACCTACGAGCAGTACTTC. Protein: CASSFPDSTYEQYF.

This chain connects TRBV6-1 to TRBJ2-3, with TRBD1 as a possible D gene (5 bases). The germline V gene encodes CDR1 MNHNS and CDR2 SASEGT. Trimming took 1 base from V and 4 from J, leaving 6 bases between them. This CDR3 has 13 amino acids. CDR3 sequence (DNA): TGTGCCAGCAGTGAAGGGGGCCCAGATACGCAGTATTTT. Protein sequence: CASSEGGPDTQYF.